The 32 T cell receptor beta chains listed next were all sequenced from one sample in a study of cytomegalovirus exposure and HLA in healthy donors. Both 60 Vbeta primers and 13 Jbeta primers went into the PCR. Libraries were prepared by immunoSEQ multiplex PCR; TCRdb keeps only in-frame clonotypes and omits some of them. Found here are 130,000 to 150,000 clones, approximately 79% of them singletons; the top ten hold 1.7%. The sequencing input was PBMCs. The receptors were sampled from a woman younger than 45 in good health and CMV-seronegative.

V and J are TRBV4-1 and TRBJ2-7, with 7 bases that match TRBD2. The V segment lost 6 bases and the J segment 4 bases; nucleotides outside the gene matches: 12. The CDR3 runs to 15 residues. Germline CDR1 reads MGHRA; CDR2 reads YSYEKL. CDR3 nucleotide sequence: TGCGCCAGCAGACTGGGAGGGGAGGTTTGGTACGAGCAGTACTTC. Protein: CASRLGGEVWYEQYF.

This rearrangement joins TRBV2 to TRBJ1-2; D not certain. The CDR3 totals 13 residues. With 3 bases removed from V and 1 base from J, the gap between germline ends came to 6 bases. In germline, CDR1 is SNHLY, CDR2 FYNNEI. The chain's CDR3 is CASSEGSNYGYTF. CDR3 bases: TGTGCCAGCAGTGAGGGCAGTAACTATGGCTACACCTTC.

This clone was detected only a few times. This chain uses TRBV6-5 with TRBJ1-1; D is uncertain. The CDR3 consists of 11 residues. Per the germline V gene, CDR1 is MNHEY and CDR2 is SVGAGI. V lost 6 bases and J 1 base, leaving 3 bases between the germline ends. CDR3 bases: TGTGCCAGCAGGAGGAACACTGAAGCTTTCTTT. It is translated as CASRRNTEAFF.

This clone occurred a few times. The CDR3: CASRAGNTGELFF. The CDR3 DNA sequence: TGTGCCAGTCGAGCGGGGAACACCGGGGAGCTGTTTTTT. This chain links TRBV11-2 with TRBJ2-2; tentative D call: TRBD2 (6 bases). The CDR3 contains 13 residues. In germline, CDR1 is SGHAT, CDR2 FQNNGV. Trimming took off 9 bases at V and 1 base at J, with 9 bases between the two ends.

The V gene is TRBV5-1, the J gene TRBJ2-1, with 8 bases that match TRBD2. V lost 1 base and J lost 7; bases outside the gene matches: 4. The CDR3 length is 14 residues. Per the germline V gene, CDR1 is SGHRS and CDR2 is YFSETQ. CDR3 bases: TGCGCCAGCAGCTTGCGGGGGGGGCCTAATGAGCAGTTCTTC. This codes for CASSLRGGPNEQFF.

This chain links TRBV7-9 with TRBJ1-4; TRBD1 agrees at 7 bases. The CDR3 totals 17 residues. V trimming: 2 bases; J trimming: 4 bases; junction bases outside the gene matches: 10. Germline V gene data show CDR1 as SEHNR and CDR2 as FQNEAQ (reference sequence). The CDR3 bases are TGTGCCAGCAGCTTAACAGGGGTCCCTACCTATAATGAAAAACTGTTTTTT. Its protein is CASSLTGVPTYNEKLFF.

V gene TRBV4-3 combines with J gene TRBJ2-3; 12 nucleotides align to TRBD1. CDR3 length: 16 amino acids. The germline V gene encodes CDR1 LGHNA and CDR2 YSLEER. Losses at the gene ends were 3 bases for V and 4 bases for J; bases not matched to a gene: 5. CDR3 loop: CASSHGTGGFADTQYF. The CDR3 DNA reads TGCGCCAGCAGCCACGGGACAGGGGGCTTTGCAGATACGCAGTATTTT.

The V and J genes are TRBV7-3 and TRBJ1-2, with 8 bases aligning to TRBD1. The V and J ends lost 5 bases and 8 bases, in that order; junction bases with no gene match: 7. This CDR3 region has 13 residues. Germline V gene lookup returns CDR1 SGHTA and CDR2 FQGTGA. Written as DNA, the CDR3 is TGTGCCAGCAGCGAATATACAGGGGGGGGCTACACCTTC. Translated, it gives CASSEYTGGGYTF.

In this sample, this clone turned up a few times. V usage is TRBV10-3 and J usage is TRBJ1-2, with D maybe TRBD1 (6 bases). Germline V gene sequence: CDR1 ENHRY, CDR2 SYGVKD. Trimming removed 9 bases at V and 3 bases at J, with 17 bases between. The CDR3 consists of 14 residues. CDR3 nucleotide sequence: TGTGCCATTTCCACTTTAGGGGGAGACTATGGCTACACCTTC. Protein: CAISTLGGDYGYTF.

The rearrangement joins TRBV5-1 to TRBJ1-6; 7 bases line up with TRBD1. Germline V gives CDR1 SGHRS, CDR2 YFSETQ. V gave up 1 base and J gave up 1 base; unmatched junction bases: 14. CDR3 size: 20 residues. In DNA form, the CDR3 reads TGCGCCAGCAGCTTGTCGAGTCGTGCTCGACAGGGTTCCTATAATTCACCCCTCCACTTT. It translates to CASSLSSRARQGSYNSPLHF.

This rearrangement joins TRBV27 to TRBJ2-2, with 10 bases matching TRBD1. The CDR3 runs 15 residues. V lost 7 bases and J lost 6; bases outside the gene matches: 8. Germline loops: CDR1 MNHEY, CDR2 SMNVEV (reference sequence). CDR3 loop: CASNYAGTGAGELFF. The CDR3 DNA sequence: TGTGCCAGCAATTACGCCGGGACAGGGGCCGGGGAGCTGTTTTTT.

The chain couples TRBV5-1 to TRBJ2-3, with D possibly matching TRBD1 (5 bases). The CDR3 sequence is 15 residues long. The ends were cut back, 4 bases at V and 2 bases at J, with 14 bases in the middle. From germline, CDR1 is SGHRS and CDR2 YFSETQ. The CDR3 nucleotides are TGCGCCAGCAGCCAGCAGGGTACCCCCACAGATACGCAGTATTTT. Amino acid sequence: CASSQQGTPTDTQYF.

This chain connects TRBV11-1 to TRBJ2-3; 11 bases match TRBD1. The CDR3 sequence is 16 residues long. Trimming cost V 2 bases and J 1 base; bases outside gene matches: 2. Per germline, CDR1 SGHAT and CDR2 FQDESV (reference sequence). The DNA for the CDR3 is TGTGCCAGCAGCTTATGGACAGGGGGCCGCACAGATACGCAGTATTTT. Translated: CASSLWTGGRTDTQYF.

J is TRBJ2-7 and V is TRBV28, with a possible D match to TRBD2 (6 bases). CDR1 is MDHEN and CDR2 is SYDVKM in the germline V gene. This CDR3 contains 16 residues. The V gene lost 7 bases and the J gene lost 1 base, with 20 bases spanning the gap. The CDR3 spells CASNHPWGTQSYEQYF. CDR3 bases: TGTGCCAGCAACCATCCATGGGGGACTCAATCCTACGAGCAGTACTTC.

This clone was counted only a few times. This chain joins TRBV5-1 and TRBJ1-1; 7 positions match TRBD1. The length of the CDR3 is 15 residues. V trimming: 4 bases; J trimming: 4 bases; junction bases outside the gene matches: 10. Germline CDR1 and CDR2: SGHRS and YFSETQ. CDR3 nucleotide sequence: TGCGCCAGCAGCCCTGACAGGGTTGGGGTCACTGAAGCTTTCTTT. Translation gives CASSPDRVGVTEAFF.

The genes are TRBV19 and TRBJ2-7; possible D gene TRBD1, 5 bases. There are 14 residues in the CDR3. V was clipped by 6 bases and J by 0 bases, with 12 bases between them. Germline V gene lookup returns CDR1 LNHDA and CDR2 SQIVND (reference sequence). CDR3 sequence (DNA): TGTGCCAGTAGGGACACATACCGCTCCTACGAGCAGTACTTC. This sequence encodes CASRDTYRSYEQYF.

This clone was recorded a few times. The chain employs TRBV4-1 and TRBJ1-2; TRBD1 agrees at 12 bases. This CDR3 is built from 22 residues. Germline-derived CDR1 and CDR2 are MGHRA and YSYEKL. The ends lost 1 base at V and 6 bases at J; junction bases unmatched: 24. Written as DNA, the CDR3 is TGCGCCAGCAGCCAAGGTAAGATGGGCTATGGGACAGGGGGCGTATTTAAGGATGGCTACACCTTC. This encodes CASSQGKMGYGTGGVFKDGYTF.

The CDR3 is CASSGTTYGYTF. The CDR3 nucleotides read TGTGCCAGCAGTGGGACAACCTATGGCTACACCTTC. This rearrangement joins TRBV6-5 to TRBJ1-2; tentative D call: TRBD1 (6 bases). V lost 5 bases and J 4 bases, leaving 8 bases between the germline ends. This CDR3 is built from 12 residues. Looked up from germline, CDR1 is MNHEY and CDR2 is SVGAGI.

The J gene is TRBJ1-2, the V gene TRBV4-1; weak D call: TRBD1 (5 bases). This CDR3 comprises 14 residues. Trimming removed 1 base from V and 5 bases from J, with 11 bases in between. Germline CDR1 MGHRA, CDR2 YSYEKL. The CDR3 sequence is CASSQAGKGYGYTF. CDR3 DNA sequence: TGCGCCAGCAGCCAAGCAGGGAAAGGTTATGGCTACACCTTC.

The chain employs TRBV15 and TRBJ1-4; 7 nucleotides match TRBD1. The CDR3 is made up of 14 amino acids. The germline V gene has CDR1 LNHNV and CDR2 YYDKDF (reference sequence). V gave up 4 bases and J gave up 6 bases; unmatched junction bases: 5. The CDR3 DNA follows: TGTGCCACCAGCAACGGACAGGCCTATGAAAAACTGTTTTTT. It yields the protein CATSNGQAYEKLFF.

The gene calls are TRBV6-1 and TRBJ2-3; 7 positions agree with TRBD2. Trimming took 4 bases from V and 2 from J; bases not matched to a gene: 3. CDR1 and CDR2 (germline): MNHNS, SASEGT. CDR3 length equals 14 residues. CDR3 sequence reads: CASSGLAVTDTQYF. As DNA, the CDR3 is TGTGCCAGCAGTGGGCTAGCGGTCACAGATACGCAGTATTTT.

This clone was seen repeatedly, ten times or more. The CDR3 region has the DNA TGTGCCAGCAGCTTCCACAGGGGTCCCCTTTCCTACGAGCAGTACTTC. This codes for CASSFHRGPLSYEQYF. J is TRBJ2-7 and V is TRBV5-8, with 7 positions matching TRBD1. Per the germline V gene, CDR1 is SGHTS and CDR2 is YDEGEE. The J segment lost 1 base and the V segment lost 2 bases, leaving 9 bases of the junction unmatched. The CDR3 contains 16 residues.

CDR3 sequence (DNA): TGTGCCAGCAGCCCTATGGTGTGGCAGGGGGACGAGCAGTACTTC. This sequence encodes CASSPMVWQGDEQYF. The J gene is TRBJ2-7, the V gene TRBV5-6, with 7 bases aligning to TRBD1. The V segment lost 4 bases and the J segment 5 bases; nucleotides outside the gene matches: 12. The germline CDR1 and CDR2 sequences are SGHDT and YYEEEE. This CDR3 comprises 15 residues.

The rearrangement uses TRBV25-1 and TRBJ1-1, with TRBD1 as a possible D gene (6 bases). The CDR3 covers 14 residues. V lost 7 bases to trimming and J lost 1 base, with 13 bases between them. Per germline, CDR1 MGHDK and CDR2 SYGVNS. The CDR3 loop is CASKLPGANTEAFF. The CDR3 DNA reads as TGTGCCAGCAAGTTACCAGGGGCGAACACTGAAGCTTTCTTT.

The CDR3 loop reads CASSLRGSGNTIYF. The CDR3 DNA reads as TGTGCCAGCAGCTTAAGGGGATCGGGAAACACCATATATTTT. This chain links TRBV5-4 with TRBJ1-3; possibly TRBD1 for D (5 bases). Germline CDR1 reads SGHNT; CDR2 reads YYREEE (reference sequence). Trimming stripped 2 bases from V and 4 bases from J, with 10 bases between. The CDR3 has 14 amino acids.

This clone showed up just once. Other nucleotide sequences from this sample produce the same CDR3. The chain employs TRBV9 and TRBJ2-5, with D unresolved. Germline V gene lookup returns CDR1 SGDLS and CDR2 YYNGEE. V was trimmed by 0 bases and J by 5 bases, leaving 5 bases between them. CDR3 length equals 12 residues. CDR3 region: CASSVGGETQYF. The CDR3 DNA is TGTGCCAGCAGCGTAGGAGGTGAGACCCAGTACTTC.

The chain has TRBV5-1 and TRBJ1-2; 7 bases agree with TRBD1. V was clipped by 3 bases and J by 4 bases; unmatched bases: 6. From germline, CDR1 is SGHRS and CDR2 YFSETQ. This CDR3 has 14 amino acids. As DNA, the CDR3 is TGCGCCAGCAGCTCTGACAGGGTCGGCTATGGCTACACCTTC. It codes for CASSSDRVGYGYTF.

CDR3 DNA: TGCGCCAGCAGCCAAGACCCCGGGACCGGGGAGCTGTTTTTT. Amino acid sequence: CASSQDPGTGELFF. This rearrangement joins TRBV4-3 to TRBJ2-2, with no clear D. The CDR3 runs to 14 residues. Germline CDR1 is LGHNA and CDR2 is YSLEER. Trimming removed 0 bases at V and 5 bases at J, with 7 bases between.

A few counts support this clone. The rearrangement uses TRBV11-2 and TRBJ2-5, with 14 positions matching TRBD2. The J segment lost 2 bases and the V segment lost 5 bases, leaving 13 bases of the junction unmatched. The V gene's germline CDR1 is SGHAT and CDR2 FQNNGV. The CDR3 sequence is 19 residues long. The CDR3 region has the DNA TGTGCCAGCAGCCCCAGACTAGCGGGGGGGCTCCTTCAACAAGAGACCCAGTACTTC. Translation: CASSPRLAGGLLQQETQYF.

The rearrangement joins TRBV5-1 to TRBJ2-5; 8 bases fit TRBD1. The CDR3 runs 15 residues. V dropped 3 bases and J dropped 2; count of bases not matched to a gene: 6. Germline CDR1 is SGHRS and CDR2 is YFSETQ. CDR3 sequence: CASSSGQGWQETQYF. The CDR3 DNA follows: TGCGCCAGCAGCTCCGGACAGGGATGGCAAGAGACCCAGTACTTC.

This chain joins TRBV2 and TRBJ2-2, with D possibly being TRBD1 (5 bases). Trimming removed 4 bases at V and 4 bases at J, with 10 bases between. The CDR3 totals 14 residues. CDR1 is SNHLY, CDR2 FYNNEI, per germline. In DNA, the CDR3 is TGTGCCAGCAGTGGACAGTTAACCACCGGGGAGCTGTTTTTT. Translated, it gives CASSGQLTTGELFF.

The rearrangement joins TRBV27 to TRBJ1-2; 7 bases match TRBD1. This CDR3 comprises 13 residues. CDR1 and CDR2 from the germline V gene are MNHEY and SMNVEV (reference sequence). After removal of 6 bases from V and 2 bases from J, the junction contained 3 bases not matched to a gene. CDR3 residues: CASSPTGNYGYTF. CDR3 bases: TGTGCCAGCAGCCCGACAGGGAACTATGGCTACACCTTC.